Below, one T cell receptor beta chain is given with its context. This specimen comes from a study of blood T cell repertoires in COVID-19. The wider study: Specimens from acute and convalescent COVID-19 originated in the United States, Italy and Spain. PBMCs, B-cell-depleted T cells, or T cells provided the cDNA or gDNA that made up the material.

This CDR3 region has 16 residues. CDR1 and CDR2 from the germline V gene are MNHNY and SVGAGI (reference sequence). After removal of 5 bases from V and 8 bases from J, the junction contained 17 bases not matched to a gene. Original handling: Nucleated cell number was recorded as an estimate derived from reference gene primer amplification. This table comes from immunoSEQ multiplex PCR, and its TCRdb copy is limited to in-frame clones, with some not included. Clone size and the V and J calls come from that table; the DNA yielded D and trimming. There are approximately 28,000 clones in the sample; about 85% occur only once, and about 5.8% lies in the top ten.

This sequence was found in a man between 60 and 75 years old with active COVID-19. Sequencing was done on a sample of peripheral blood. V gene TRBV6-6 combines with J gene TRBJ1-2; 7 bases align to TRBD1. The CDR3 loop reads CASSGPGTEFVEGYTF. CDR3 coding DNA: TGTGCCAGCAGTGGCCCCGGGACAGAGTTTGTGGAGGGCTACACCTTC.